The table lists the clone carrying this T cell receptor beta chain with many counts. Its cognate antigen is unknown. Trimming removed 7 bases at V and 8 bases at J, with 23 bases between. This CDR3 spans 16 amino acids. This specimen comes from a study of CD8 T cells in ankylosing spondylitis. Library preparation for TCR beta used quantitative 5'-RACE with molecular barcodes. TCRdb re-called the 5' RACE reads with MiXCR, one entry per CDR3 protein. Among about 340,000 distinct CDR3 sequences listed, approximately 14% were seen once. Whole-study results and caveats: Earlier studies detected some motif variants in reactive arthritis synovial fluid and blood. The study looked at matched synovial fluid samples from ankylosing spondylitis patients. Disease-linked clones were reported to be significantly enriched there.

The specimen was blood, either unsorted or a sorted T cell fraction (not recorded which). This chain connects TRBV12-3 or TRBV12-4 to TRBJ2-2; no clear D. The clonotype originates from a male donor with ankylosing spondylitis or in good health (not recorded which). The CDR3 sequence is CASTQLRPKRGGELFF. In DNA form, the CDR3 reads TGTGCCAGCACTCAACTTAGGCCCAAGCGTGGGGGGGAGCTGTTTTTT.